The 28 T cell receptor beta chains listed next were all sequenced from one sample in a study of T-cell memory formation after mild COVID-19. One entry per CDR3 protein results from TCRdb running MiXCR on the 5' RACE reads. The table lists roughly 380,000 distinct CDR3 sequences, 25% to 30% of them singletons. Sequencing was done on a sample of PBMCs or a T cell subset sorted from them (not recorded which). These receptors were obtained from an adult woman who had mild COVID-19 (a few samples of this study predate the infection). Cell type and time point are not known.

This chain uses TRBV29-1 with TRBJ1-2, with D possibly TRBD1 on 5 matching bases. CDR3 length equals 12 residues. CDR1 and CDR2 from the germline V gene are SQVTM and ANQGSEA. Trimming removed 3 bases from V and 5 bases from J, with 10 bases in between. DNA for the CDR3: TGCAGCGTTGACATCGAGGGGTATGGCTACACCTTC. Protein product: CSVDIEGYGYTF.

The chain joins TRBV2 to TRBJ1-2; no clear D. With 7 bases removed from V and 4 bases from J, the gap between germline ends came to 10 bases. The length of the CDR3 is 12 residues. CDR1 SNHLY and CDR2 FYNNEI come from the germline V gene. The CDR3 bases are TGTGCCAGCAAAATTACCGGCTATGGCTACACCTTC. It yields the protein CASKITGYGYTF. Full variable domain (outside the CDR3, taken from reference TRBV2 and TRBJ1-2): EPEVTQTPSHQVTQMGQEVILRCVPISNHLYFYWYRQILGQKVEFLVSFYNNEISEKSEIFDDQFSVERPDGSNFTLKIRSTKLEDSAMYFCASKITGYGYTFGSGTRLTVV.

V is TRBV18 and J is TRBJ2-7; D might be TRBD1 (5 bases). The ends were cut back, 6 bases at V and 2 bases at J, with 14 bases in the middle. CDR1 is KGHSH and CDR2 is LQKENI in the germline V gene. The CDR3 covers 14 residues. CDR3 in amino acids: CASSLDRAPYEQYF. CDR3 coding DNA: TGTGCCAGCTCGCTAGACAGAGCCCCCTACGAGCAGTACTTC.

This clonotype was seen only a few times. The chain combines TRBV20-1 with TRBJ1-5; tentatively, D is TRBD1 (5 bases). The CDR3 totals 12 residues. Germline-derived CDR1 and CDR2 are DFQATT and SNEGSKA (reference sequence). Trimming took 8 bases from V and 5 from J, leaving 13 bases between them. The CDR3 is CSPSAGDQPQHF. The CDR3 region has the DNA TGCAGTCCCTCCGCGGGGGATCAGCCCCAGCATTTT.

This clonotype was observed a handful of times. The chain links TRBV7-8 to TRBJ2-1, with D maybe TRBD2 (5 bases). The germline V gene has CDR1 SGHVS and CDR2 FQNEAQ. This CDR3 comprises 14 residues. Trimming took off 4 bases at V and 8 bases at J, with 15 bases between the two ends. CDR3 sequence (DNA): TGTGCCAGCAGCTCATTAAGTTGGCGGGATGAGCAGTTCTTC. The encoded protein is CASSSLSWRDEQFF.

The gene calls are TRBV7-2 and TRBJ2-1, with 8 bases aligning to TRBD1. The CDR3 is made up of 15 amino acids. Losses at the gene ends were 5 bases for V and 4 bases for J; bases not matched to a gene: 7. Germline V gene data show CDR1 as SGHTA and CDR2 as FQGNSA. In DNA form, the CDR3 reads TGTGCCAGCAGCGGACAGGGAAGGGGGTACAATGAGCAGTTCTTC. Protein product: CASSGQGRGYNEQFF.

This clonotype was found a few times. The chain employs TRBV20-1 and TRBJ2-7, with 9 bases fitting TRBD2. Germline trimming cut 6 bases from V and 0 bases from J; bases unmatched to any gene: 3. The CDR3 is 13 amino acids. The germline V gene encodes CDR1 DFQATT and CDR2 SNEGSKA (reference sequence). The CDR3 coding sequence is TGCAGTGCCAATAGCGGGAGCTCCTACGAGCAGTACTTC. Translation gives CSANSGSSYEQYF.

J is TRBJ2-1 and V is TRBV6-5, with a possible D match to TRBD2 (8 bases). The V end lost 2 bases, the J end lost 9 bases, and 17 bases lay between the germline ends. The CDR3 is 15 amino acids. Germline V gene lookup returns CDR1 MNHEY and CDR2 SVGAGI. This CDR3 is CASSYMGLGGFEQFF. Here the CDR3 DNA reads TGTGCCAGCAGTTACATGGGACTAGGGGGCTTTGAGCAGTTCTTC.

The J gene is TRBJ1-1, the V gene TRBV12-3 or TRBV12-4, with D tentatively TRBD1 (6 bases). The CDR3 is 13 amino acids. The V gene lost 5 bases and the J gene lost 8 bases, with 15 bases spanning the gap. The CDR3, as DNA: TGTGCCAGCAGTCCGGGGGGCGGGTTGGAAGCTTTCTTT. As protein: CASSPGGGLEAFF.

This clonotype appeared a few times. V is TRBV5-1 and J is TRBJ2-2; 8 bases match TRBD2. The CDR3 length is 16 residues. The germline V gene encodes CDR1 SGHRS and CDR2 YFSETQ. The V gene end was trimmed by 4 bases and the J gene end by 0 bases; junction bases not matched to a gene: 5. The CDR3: CASSREGGPNTGELFF. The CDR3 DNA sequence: TGCGCCAGCAGCCGGGAGGGGGGCCCGAACACCGGGGAGCTGTTTTTT.

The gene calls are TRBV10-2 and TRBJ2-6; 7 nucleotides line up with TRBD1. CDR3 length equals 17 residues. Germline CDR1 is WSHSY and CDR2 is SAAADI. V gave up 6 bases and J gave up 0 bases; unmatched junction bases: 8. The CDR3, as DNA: TGCGCCAGCAGCCGGACAGGATTAGGCTCTGGGGCCAACGTCCTGACTTTC. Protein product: CASSRTGLGSGANVLTF.

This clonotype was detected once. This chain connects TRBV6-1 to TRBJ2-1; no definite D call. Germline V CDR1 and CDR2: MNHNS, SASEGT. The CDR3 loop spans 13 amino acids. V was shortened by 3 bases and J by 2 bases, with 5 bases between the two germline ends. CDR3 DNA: TGTGCCAGCAGTGACAAGCCCTACAATGAGCAGTTCTTC. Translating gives CASSDKPYNEQFF.

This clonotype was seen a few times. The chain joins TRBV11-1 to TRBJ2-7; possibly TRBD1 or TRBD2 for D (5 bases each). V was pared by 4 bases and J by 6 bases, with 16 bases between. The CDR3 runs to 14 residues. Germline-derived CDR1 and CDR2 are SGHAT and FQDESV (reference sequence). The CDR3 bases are TGTGCCAGCAGCTCCGGAGGTGGGGACGGCGAGCAGTACTTC. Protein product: CASSSGGGDGEQYF.

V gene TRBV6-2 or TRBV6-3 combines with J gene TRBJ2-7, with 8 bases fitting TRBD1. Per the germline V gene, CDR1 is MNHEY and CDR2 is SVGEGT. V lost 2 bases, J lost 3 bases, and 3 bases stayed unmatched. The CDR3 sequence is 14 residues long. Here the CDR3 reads CASSYNRGNYEQYF. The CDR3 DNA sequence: TGTGCCAGCAGTTACAACAGGGGGAACTACGAGCAGTACTTC.

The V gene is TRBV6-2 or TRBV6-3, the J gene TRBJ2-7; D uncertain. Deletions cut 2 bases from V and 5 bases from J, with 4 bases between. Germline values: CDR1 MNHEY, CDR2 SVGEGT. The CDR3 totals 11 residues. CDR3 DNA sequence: TGTGCCAGCAGTTACGGCCACGAGCAGTACTTC. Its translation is CASSYGHEQYF.

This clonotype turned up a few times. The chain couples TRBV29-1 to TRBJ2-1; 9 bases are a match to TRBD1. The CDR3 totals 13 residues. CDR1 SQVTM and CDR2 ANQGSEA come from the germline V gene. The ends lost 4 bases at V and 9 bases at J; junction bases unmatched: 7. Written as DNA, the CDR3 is TGCAGCGTTGCTACCGGGACAGGGATTGAGCAGTTCTTC. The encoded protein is CSVATGTGIEQFF.

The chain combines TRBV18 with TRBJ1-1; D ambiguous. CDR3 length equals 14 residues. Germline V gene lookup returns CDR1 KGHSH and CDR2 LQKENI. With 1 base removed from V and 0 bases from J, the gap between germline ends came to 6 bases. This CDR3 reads CASSPRVLNTEAFF. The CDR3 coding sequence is TGTGCCAGCTCACCACGAGTGTTGAACACTGAAGCTTTCTTT.

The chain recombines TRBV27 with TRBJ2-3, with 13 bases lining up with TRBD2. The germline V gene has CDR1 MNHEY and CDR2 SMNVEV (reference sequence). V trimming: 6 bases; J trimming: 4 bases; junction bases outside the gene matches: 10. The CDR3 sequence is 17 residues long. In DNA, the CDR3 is TGTGCCAGCAGCCTCGACACTAGCGGGGGGGCCGCAGATACGCAGTATTTT. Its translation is CASSLDTSGGAADTQYF.

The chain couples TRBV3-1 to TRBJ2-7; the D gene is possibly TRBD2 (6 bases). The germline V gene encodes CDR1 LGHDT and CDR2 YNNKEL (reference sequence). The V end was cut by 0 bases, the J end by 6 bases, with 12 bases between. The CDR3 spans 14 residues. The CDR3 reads CASSQEWEASEQYF. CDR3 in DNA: TGTGCCAGCAGCCAAGAATGGGAGGCGTCCGAGCAGTACTTC.

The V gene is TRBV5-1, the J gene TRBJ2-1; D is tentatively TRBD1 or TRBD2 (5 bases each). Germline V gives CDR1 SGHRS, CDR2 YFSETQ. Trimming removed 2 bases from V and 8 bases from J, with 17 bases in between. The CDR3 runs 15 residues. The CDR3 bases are TGCGCCAGCAGCTTAATTGGGGGAGATTGGGATGAGCAGTTCTTC. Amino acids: CASSLIGGDWDEQFF.

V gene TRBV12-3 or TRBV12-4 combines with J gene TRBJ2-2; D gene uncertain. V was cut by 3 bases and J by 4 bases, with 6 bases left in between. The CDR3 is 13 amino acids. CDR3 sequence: CASSFLGTGELFF. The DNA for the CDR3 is TGTGCCAGCAGTTTTCTAGGCACCGGGGAGCTGTTTTTT.

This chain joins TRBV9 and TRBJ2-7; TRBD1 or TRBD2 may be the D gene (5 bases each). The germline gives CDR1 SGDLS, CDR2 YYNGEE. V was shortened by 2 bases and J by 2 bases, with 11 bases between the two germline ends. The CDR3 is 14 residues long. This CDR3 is CASSVGTTAYEQYF. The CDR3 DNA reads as TGTGCCAGCAGCGTCGGGACCACGGCCTACGAGCAGTACTTC.

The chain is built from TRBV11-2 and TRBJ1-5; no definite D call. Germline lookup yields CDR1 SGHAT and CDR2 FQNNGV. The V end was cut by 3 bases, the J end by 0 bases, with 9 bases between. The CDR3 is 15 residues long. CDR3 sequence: CASSFEGYSNQPQHF. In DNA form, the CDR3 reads TGTGCCAGCAGCTTCGAGGGTTATAGCAATCAGCCCCAGCATTTT.

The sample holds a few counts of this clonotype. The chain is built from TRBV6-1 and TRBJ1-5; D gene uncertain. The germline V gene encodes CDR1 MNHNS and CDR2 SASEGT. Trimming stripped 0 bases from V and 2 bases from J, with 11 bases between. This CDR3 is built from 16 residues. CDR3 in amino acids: CASSEAWVIGNQPQHF. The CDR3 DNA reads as TGTGCCAGCAGTGAAGCATGGGTAATAGGCAATCAGCCCCAGCATTTT.

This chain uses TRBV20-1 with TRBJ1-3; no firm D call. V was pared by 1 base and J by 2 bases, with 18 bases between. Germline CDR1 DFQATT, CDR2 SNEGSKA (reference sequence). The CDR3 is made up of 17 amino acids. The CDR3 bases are TGCAGTGCTAGAGTCAGGAGCGCACCGGGTACTGGAAACACCATATATTTT. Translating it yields CSARVRSAPGTGNTIYF.

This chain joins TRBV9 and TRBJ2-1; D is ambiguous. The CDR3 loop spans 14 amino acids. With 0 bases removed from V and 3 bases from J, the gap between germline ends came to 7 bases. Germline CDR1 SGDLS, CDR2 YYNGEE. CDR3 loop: CASSVEGSYNEQFF. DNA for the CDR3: TGTGCCAGCAGCGTAGAGGGTAGCTACAATGAGCAGTTCTTC.

The CDR3 bases are TGTGCCAGCTCACCATCCATGGAGGGTCCCTCTGGAGGCTACACCTTC. This codes for CASSPSMEGPSGGYTF. The gene calls are TRBV18 and TRBJ1-2; no definite D call. Germline V gives CDR1 KGHSH, CDR2 LQKENI. The CDR3 sequence is 16 residues long. Trimming stripped 2 bases from V and 8 bases from J, with 21 bases between.

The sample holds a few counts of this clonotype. The CDR3 region has the DNA TGTGCCAGCAGTTTTTGGGGGGGAAGCACAGATACGCAGTATTTT. Translated: CASSFWGGSTDTQYF. V and J are TRBV6-5 and TRBJ2-3; TRBD2 agrees at 7 bases. The CDR3 is 15 residues long. Germline CDR1 and CDR2: MNHEY and SVGAGI. With V trimmed by 4 bases and J by 0 bases, 4 bases remained unmatched.